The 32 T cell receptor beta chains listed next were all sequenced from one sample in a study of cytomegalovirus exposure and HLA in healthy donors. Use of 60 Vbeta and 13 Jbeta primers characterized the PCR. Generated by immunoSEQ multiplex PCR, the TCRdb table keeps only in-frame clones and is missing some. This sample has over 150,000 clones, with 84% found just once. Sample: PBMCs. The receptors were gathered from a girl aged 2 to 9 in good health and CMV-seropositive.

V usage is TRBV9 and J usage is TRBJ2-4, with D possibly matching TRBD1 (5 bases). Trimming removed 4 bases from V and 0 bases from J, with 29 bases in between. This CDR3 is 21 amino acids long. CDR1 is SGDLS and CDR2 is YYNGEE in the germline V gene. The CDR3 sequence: CASSPQGSPSAVPLAKNIQYF. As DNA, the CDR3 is TGTGCCAGCAGCCCGCAGGGAAGTCCGTCCGCGGTCCCTCTAGCCAAAAACATTCAGTACTTC.

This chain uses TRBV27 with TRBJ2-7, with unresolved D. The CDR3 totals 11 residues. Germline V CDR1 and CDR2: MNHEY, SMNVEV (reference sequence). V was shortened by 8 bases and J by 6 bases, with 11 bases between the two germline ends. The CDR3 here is CASRLASEQYF. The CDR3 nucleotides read TGTGCCAGCCGTCTGGCCTCCGAGCAGTACTTC.

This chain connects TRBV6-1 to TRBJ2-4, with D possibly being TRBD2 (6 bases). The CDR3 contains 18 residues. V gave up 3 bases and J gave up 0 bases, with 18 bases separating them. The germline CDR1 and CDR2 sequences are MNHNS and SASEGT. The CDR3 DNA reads TGTGCCAGCAGTGAGGTTAGCGGCCCGACACTAGCCAAAAACATTCAGTACTTC. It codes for CASSEVSGPTLAKNIQYF.

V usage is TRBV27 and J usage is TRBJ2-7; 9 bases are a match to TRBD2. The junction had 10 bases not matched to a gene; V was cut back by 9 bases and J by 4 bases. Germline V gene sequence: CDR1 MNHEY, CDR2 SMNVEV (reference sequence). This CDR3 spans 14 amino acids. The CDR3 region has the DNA TGTGCCAGTGGGGGGACTAGCTATCGGTACGAGCAGTACTTC. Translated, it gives CASGGTSYRYEQYF.

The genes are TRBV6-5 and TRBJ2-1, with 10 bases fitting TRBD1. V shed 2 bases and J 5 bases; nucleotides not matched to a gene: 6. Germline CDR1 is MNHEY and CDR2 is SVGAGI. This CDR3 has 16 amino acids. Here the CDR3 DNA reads TGTGCCAGCAGTTACCAAGGGACAGGGGCGAACAATGAGCAGTTCTTC. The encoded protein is CASSYQGTGANNEQFF.

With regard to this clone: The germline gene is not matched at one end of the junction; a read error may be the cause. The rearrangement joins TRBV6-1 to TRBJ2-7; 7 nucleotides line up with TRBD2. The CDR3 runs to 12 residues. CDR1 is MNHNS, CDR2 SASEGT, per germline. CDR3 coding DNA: TGTTCCAGCAGTGGGGGGGCCTACGAGCAGTACTTC. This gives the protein CSSSGGAYEQYF.

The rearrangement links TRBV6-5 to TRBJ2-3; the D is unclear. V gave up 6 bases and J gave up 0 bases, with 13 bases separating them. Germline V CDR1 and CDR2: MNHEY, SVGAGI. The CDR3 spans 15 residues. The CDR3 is CASSRKIYSTDTQYF. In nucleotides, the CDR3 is TGTGCCAGCAGCCGAAAGATCTATAGCACAGATACGCAGTATTTT.

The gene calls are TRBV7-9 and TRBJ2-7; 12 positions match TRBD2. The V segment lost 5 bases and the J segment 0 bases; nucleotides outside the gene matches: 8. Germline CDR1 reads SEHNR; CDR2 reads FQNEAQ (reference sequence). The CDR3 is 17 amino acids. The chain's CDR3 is CASSPQTSGSISYEQYF. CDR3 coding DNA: TGTGCCAGCAGCCCCCAGACTAGCGGGAGTATCTCCTACGAGCAGTACTTC.

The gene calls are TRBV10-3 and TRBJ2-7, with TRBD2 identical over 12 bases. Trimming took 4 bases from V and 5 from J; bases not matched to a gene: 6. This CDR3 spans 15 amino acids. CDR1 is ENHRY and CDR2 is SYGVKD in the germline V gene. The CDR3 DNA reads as TGTGCCATCAGTGGACTAGCGGGAGCGAAAAACGAGCAGTACTTC. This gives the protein CAISGLAGAKNEQYF.

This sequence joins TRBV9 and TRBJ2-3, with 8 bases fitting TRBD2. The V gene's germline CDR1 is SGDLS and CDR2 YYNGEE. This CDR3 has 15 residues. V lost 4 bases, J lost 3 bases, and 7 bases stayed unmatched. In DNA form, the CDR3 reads TGTGCCAGCAGCCCGCTAGCGGGCGTAACAGATACGCAGTATTTT. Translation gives CASSPLAGVTDTQYF. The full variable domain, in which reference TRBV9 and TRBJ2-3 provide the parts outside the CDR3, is DSGVTQTPKHLITATGQRVTLRCSPRSGDLSVYWYQQSLDQGLQFLIQYYNGEERAKGNILERFSAQQFPDLHSELNLSSLELGDSALYFCASSPLAGVTDTQYFGPGTRLTVL.

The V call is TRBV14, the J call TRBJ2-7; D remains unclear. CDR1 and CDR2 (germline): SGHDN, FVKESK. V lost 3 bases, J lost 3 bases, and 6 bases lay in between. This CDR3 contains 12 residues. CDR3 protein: CASSQNYYEQYF. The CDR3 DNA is TGTGCCAGCAGCCAGAACTACTACGAGCAGTACTTC.

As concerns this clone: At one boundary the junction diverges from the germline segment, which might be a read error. Written as DNA, the CDR3 is TGTGCCAGCAGATTAGCGGGGGTCACCGGGGAGCTGTTTTTT. Residues: CASRLAGVTGELFF. The rearrangement uses TRBV11-3 and TRBJ2-2; 9 bases are a match to TRBD2. The CDR3 is 14 residues long. Germline lookup yields CDR1 SGHNT and CDR2 YENEEA.

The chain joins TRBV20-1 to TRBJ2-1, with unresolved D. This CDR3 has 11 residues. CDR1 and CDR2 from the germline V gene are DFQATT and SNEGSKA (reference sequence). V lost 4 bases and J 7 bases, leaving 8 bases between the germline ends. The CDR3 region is CSATRGNEQFF. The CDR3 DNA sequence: TGCAGTGCTACCCGCGGTAATGAGCAGTTCTTC.

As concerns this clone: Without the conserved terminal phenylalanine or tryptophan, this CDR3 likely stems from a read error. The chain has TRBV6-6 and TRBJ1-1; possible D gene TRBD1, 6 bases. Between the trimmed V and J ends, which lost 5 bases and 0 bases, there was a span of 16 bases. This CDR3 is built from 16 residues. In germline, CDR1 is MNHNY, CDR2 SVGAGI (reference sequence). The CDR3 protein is CASSHHTGTLNTEAFV. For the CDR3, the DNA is TGTGCCAGCAGTCATCACACAGGGACCCTGAACACTGAAGCTTTCGTT.

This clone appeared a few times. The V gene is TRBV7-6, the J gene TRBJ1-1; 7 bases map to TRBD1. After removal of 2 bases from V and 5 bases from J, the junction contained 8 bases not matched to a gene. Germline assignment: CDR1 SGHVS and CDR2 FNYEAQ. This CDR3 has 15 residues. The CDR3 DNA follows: TGTGCCAGCAGCTTACACATAGGGGGCAGGACTGAAGCTTTCTTT. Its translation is CASSLHIGGRTEAFF.

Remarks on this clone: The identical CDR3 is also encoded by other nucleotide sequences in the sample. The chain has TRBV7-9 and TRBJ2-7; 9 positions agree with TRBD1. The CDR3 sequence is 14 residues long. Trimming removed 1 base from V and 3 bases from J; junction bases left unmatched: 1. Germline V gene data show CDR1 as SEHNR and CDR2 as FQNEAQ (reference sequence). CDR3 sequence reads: CASSLVGQGYEQYF. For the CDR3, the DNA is TGTGCCAGCAGCTTAGTGGGACAGGGCTACGAGCAGTACTTC. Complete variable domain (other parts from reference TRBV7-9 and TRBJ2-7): DTGVSQNPRHKITKRGQNVTFRCDPISEHNRLYWYRQTLGQGPEFLTYFQNEAQLEKSRLLSDRFSAERPKGSFSTLEIQRTEQGDSAMYLCASSLVGQGYEQYFGPGTRLTVT.

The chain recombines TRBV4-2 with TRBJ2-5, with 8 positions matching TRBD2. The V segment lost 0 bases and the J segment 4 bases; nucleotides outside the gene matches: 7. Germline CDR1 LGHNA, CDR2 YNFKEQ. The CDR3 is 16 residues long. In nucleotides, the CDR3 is TGTGCCAGCAGCCAAGATCTTAGGCTAGCGGGAGAGACCCAGTACTTC. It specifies CASSQDLRLAGETQYF.

The CDR3 DNA follows: TGTGCCAGCAGCTTGGGGCAGGGGGCGGAAAAACTGTTTTTT. Amino acids: CASSLGQGAEKLFF. The chain is built from TRBV5-4 and TRBJ1-4, with 8 positions matching TRBD1. V lost 0 bases and J lost 8; bases outside the gene matches: 3. The CDR3 sequence is 14 residues long. The germline CDR1 and CDR2 sequences are SGHNT and YYREEE (reference sequence).

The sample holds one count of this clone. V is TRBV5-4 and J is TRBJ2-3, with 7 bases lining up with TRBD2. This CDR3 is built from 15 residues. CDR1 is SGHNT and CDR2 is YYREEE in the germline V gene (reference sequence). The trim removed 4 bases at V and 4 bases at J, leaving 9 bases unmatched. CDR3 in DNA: TGTGCCAGCAGCGGGGAGCGGGGCCTCGCAGATACGCAGTATTTT. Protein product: CASSGERGLADTQYF.

CDR3 protein: CASMRGQANSPLHF. CDR3 bases: TGTGCCAGCATGAGGGGACAGGCCAATTCACCCCTCCACTTT. This rearrangement joins TRBV6-5 to TRBJ1-6, with 8 bases fitting TRBD1. J lost 7 bases, V lost 7 bases, and 6 bases had no gene match. The CDR3 has 14 amino acids. CDR1 MNHEY and CDR2 SVGAGI come from the germline V gene.

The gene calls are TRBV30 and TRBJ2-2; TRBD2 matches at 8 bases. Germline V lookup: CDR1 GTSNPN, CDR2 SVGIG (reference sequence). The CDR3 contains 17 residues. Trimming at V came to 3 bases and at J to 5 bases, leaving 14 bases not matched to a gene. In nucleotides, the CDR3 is TGTGCCTGGAGGAAACGAGCGGGAGTATTCGGGACCGGGGAGCTGTTTTTT. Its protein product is CAWRKRAGVFGTGELFF.

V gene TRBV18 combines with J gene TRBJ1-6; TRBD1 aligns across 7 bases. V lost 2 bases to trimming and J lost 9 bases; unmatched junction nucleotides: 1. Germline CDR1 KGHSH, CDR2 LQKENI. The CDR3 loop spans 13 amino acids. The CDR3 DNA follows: TGTGCCAGCTCACCAGCAGGGGGTTCACCCCTCCACTTT. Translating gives CASSPAGGSPLHF.

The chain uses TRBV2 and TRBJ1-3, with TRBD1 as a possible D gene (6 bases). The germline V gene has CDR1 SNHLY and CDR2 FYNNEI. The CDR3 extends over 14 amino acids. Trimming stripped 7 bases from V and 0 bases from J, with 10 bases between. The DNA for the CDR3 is TGTGCCAGCACCGAAGGGGGCTCTGGAAACACCATATATTTT. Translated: CASTEGGSGNTIYF.

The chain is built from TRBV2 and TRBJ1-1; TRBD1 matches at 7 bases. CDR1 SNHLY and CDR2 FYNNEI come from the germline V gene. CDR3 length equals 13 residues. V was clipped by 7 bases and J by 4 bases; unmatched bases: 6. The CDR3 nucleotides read TGTGCCAGCAATTTTCCAGGGGGCACTGAAGCTTTCTTT. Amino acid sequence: CASNFPGGTEAFF.

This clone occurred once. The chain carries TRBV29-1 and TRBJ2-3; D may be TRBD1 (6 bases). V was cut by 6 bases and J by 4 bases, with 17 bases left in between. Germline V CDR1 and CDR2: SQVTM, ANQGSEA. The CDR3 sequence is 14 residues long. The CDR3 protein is CSVNLRPGADTQYF. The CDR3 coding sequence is TGCAGCGTCAACCTCCGGCCAGGGGCAGATACGCAGTATTTT.

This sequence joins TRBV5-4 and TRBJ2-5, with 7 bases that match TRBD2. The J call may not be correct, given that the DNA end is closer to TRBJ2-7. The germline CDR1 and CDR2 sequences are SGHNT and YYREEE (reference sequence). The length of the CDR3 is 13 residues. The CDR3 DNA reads TGTGCCAGCAGCTTGGGGGGGGGATACGAGCAGTACTTC. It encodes CASSLGGGYEQYF.

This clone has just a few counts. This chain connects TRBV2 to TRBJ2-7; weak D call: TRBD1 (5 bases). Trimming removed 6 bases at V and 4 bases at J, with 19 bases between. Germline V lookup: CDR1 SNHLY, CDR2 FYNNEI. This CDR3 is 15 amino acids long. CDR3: CASRWGLAKGYEQYF. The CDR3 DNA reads TGTGCCAGCAGATGGGGCCTGGCTAAAGGATACGAGCAGTACTTC.

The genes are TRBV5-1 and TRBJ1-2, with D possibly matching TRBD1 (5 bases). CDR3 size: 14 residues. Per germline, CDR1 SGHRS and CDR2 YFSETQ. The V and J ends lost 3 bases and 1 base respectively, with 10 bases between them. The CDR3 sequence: CASSWPTVNYGYTF. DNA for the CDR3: TGCGCCAGCAGCTGGCCGACAGTTAACTATGGCTACACCTTC.

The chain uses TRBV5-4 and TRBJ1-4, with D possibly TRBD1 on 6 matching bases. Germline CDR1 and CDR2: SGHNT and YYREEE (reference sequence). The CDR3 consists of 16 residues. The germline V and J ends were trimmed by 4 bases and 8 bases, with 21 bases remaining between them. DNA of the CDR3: TGTGCCAGCAGCCCCGGTTACGGGGGGGCCTGGGAAAAACTGTTTTTT. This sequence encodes CASSPGYGGAWEKLFF.

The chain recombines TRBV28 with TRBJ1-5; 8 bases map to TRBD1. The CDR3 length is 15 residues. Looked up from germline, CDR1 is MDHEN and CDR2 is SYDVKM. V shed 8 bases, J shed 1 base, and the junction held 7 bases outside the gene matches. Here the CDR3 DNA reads TGTGCCAGCGACGGGACAGGTGGGAGCAATCAGCCCCAGCATTTT. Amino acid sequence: CASDGTGGSNQPQHF.

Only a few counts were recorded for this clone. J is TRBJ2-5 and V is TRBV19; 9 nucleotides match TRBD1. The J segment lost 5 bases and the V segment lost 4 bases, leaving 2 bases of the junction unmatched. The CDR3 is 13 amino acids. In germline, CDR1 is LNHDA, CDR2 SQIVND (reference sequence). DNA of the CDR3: TGTGCCAGTAGTAGGGACAGGGTGGAGACCCAGTACTTC. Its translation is CASSRDRVETQYF.

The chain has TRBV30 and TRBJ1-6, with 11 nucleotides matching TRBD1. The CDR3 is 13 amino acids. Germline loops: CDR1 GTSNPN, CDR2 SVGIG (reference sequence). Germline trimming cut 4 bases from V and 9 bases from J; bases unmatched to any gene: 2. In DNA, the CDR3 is TGTGCCTGGAAGGGGACAGGGGGTTCACCCCTCCACTTT. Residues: CAWKGTGGSPLHF.